A selection of T cell receptor beta chains follows, all from one sample in a study of cytomegalovirus exposure and HLA in healthy donors. Clones were sequenced by immunoSEQ multiplex PCR, and TCRdb holds only the in-frame ones, with some missing. The table records around 150,000 clones, more than 60% of them present only once. Specimen: PBMCs. These receptors all come from a male donor in good health and CMV-seronegative. The CDR3 runs from the conserved cysteine through the conserved F or W. The D gene is left open where the match is weak. Not all rows give a size; the values are once, few, many and, for expanded clones, a class.

size,length,J,D,V,CDR3,DNA
.,14,TRBJ1-2,.,TRBV30,CAWSVGGKSYGYTF,TGTGCCTGGAGTGTGGGGGGGAAAAGCTATGGCTACACCTTC
.,15,TRBJ2-1,.,TRBV18,CASSPRQSSYNEQFF,TGTGCCAGCTCACCGAGACAGAGCTCCTACAATGAGCAGTTCTTC
few,16,TRBJ2-2,TRBD1,TRBV14,CASSRLRGLDTGELFF,TGTGCCAGCAGCCGCCTCAGGGGGCTCGACACCGGGGAGCTGTTTTTT
.,15,TRBJ1-4,TRBD1,TRBV2,CAGQNGDRGLEKLFF,TGTGCCGGACAAAACGGGGACAGAGGATTAGAAAAACTGTTTTTT
.,17,TRBJ2-3,.,TRBV30,CAWSFTAQRGYTDTQYF,TGTGCCTGGAGTTTTACTGCCCAGCGCGGCTACACAGATACGCAGTATTTT
.,13,TRBJ2-1,TRBD1,TRBV2,CASKNRGHNEQFF,TGTGCCAGCAAGAACAGGGGGCACAATGAGCAGTTCTTC
.,14,TRBJ1-1,.,TRBV2,CASSEEAGNTEAFF,TGTGCCAGCAGTGAGGAAGCAGGGAACACTGAAGCTTTCTTT
.,13,TRBJ1-2,TRBD1,TRBV7-9,CSSSLSGGYGYTF,TGTTCCAGCAGCTTATCAGGGGGATATGGCTACACCTTC
.,14,TRBJ2-7,TRBD2,TRBV7-8,CASSAGVLLYEQYF,TGTGCCAGCAGTGCGGGAGTCCTACTCTACGAGCAGTACTTC
.,12,TRBJ2-3,.,TRBV5-5,CASSLEQDTQYF,TGTGCCAGCAGCTTGGAGCAAGATACGCAGTATTTT
.,15,TRBJ1-4,.,TRBV5-1,CASSLTGRTNEKLFF,TGCGCCAGCAGCTTGACTGGGAGGACTAATGAAAAACTGTTTTTT
few,15,TRBJ2-7,.,TRBV7-6,CASSLGLASSYEQYF,TGTGCCAGCAGCTTGGGTCTAGCTTCCTCCTACGAGCAGTACTTC
.,14,TRBJ1-1,.,TRBV5-1,CASSFQGVNTEAFF,TGCGCCAGCAGCTTCCAGGGTGTGAACACTGAAGCTTTCTTT
.,15,TRBJ2-7,.,TRBV4-1,CASSQDRESSYEQYF,TGCGCCAGCAGCCAAGATCGCGAGAGCTCCTACGAGCAGTACTTC
.,14,TRBJ1-2,TRBD1,TRBV19,CASTGQGTNYGYTF,TGTGCCAGTACCGGACAGGGCACAAACTATGGCTACACCTTC
.,15,TRBJ1-3,.,TRBV9,CASSVAGVGGNTIYF,TGTGCCAGCAGCGTAGCAGGGGTAGGAGGAAACACCATATATTTT
.,14,TRBJ1-5,TRBD1,TRBV6-1,CASTGQGSNQPQHF,TGTGCCAGCACGGGACAGGGTAGCAATCAGCCCCAGCATTTT
.,15,TRBJ2-7,TRBD2,TRBV28,CASSRAGGGGYEQYF,TGTGCCAGCAGTCGAGCGGGAGGAGGAGGATACGAGCAGTACTTC
.,15,TRBJ2-7,TRBD1,TRBV6-1,CASTSTLRGLPEQYF,TGTGCCAGCACCTCGACCCTTAGGGGGCTCCCCGAGCAGTACTTC
.,14,TRBJ2-1,TRBD2,TRBV6-6,CAGHSGNTYNEQFF,TGTGCCGGACATAGCGGGAACACGTACAATGAGCAGTTCTTC
once,11,TRBJ1-3,.,TRBV30,CAWKRGNTIYF,TGTGCCTGGAAGAGGGGAAACACCATATATTTT
once,14,TRBJ2-3,TRBD2,TRBV10-3,CAIMPSGGTDTQYF,TGTGCCATCATGCCTAGCGGGGGCACAGATACGCAGTATTTT
.,13,TRBJ2-7,.,TRBV10-3,CAISTGTTYEQYF,TGTGCCATCAGTACAGGTACTACCTACGAGCAGTACTTC
.,15,TRBJ2-7,TRBD2,TRBV28,CASSLGLAGAYEQYF,TGTGCCAGCAGTCTAGGACTAGCGGGAGCATACGAGCAGTACTTC
.,12,TRBJ2-3,.,TRBV28,CASSFRGNTQYF,TGTGCCAGCAGTTTCCGGGGGAATACGCAGTATTTT
few,15,TRBJ2-3,TRBD2,TRBV9,CASSVLAGGADTQYF,TGTGCCAGCAGCGTTCTAGCGGGGGGCGCAGATACGCAGTATTTT
.,15,TRBJ1-1,TRBD1,TRBV6-5,CASRIRRTGGTEAFF,TGTGCCAGTAGAATACGCCGGACAGGGGGAACTGAAGCTTTCTTT
.,13,TRBJ2-5,.,TRBV6-5,CASSYNPLETQYF,TGTGCCAGCAGTTACAACCCACTAGAGACCCAGTACTTC
once,14,TRBJ2-5,.,TRBV6-5,CASRNTRLQETQYF,TGTGCCAGCAGAAACACCCGACTCCAAGAGACCCAGTACTTC
.,14,TRBJ1-1,TRBD1,TRBV18,CASSRDRANTEAFF,TGTGCCAGCTCACGGGACAGGGCGAACACTGAAGCTTTCTTT
.,15,TRBJ1-2,TRBD1,TRBV5-1,CASSTAGTGQGGYTF,TGCGCCAGCAGCACCGCCGGGACAGGGCAGGGTGGCTACACCTTC
.,15,TRBJ2-3,TRBD2,TRBV19,CASRPSSGSTDTQYF,TGTGCCAGTAGACCGTCTAGCGGAAGCACAGATACGCAGTATTTT
.,15,TRBJ2-5,TRBD2,TRBV6-1,CASILRGGRWETQYF,TGTGCCAGCATCTTGCGTGGCGGGAGGTGGGAGACCCAGTACTTC
.,18,TRBJ2-3,TRBD2,TRBV9,CASSVMTSGRFGTDTQYF,TGTGCCAGCAGCGTAATGACTAGCGGGAGGTTTGGCACAGATACGCAGTATTTT
.,14,TRBJ2-3,.,TRBV6-1,CASSERDSWDTQYF,TGTGCCAGCAGTGAACGGGACTCCTGGGATACGCAGTATTTT
few,13,TRBJ2-7,.,TRBV19,CASRRQDSYEQYF,TGTGCCAGTAGGCGACAGGATTCCTACGAGCAGTACTTC
.,14,TRBJ2-2,.,TRBV6-4,CAARLGPSTGELFF,TGTGCCGCACGTCTGGGGCCAAGCACCGGGGAGCTGTTTTTT
.,14,TRBJ2-3,.,TRBV18,CASSPPSSRDTQYF,TGTGCCAGCTCACCACCTAGTTCGCGGGATACGCAGTATTTT
.,13,TRBJ2-7,.,TRBV7-2,CASSLLGAYEQYF,TGTGCCAGCAGCTTACTAGGGGCCTACGAGCAGTACTTC
.,15,TRBJ2-7,TRBD2,TRBV7-9,CASSLGLAGYYEQYF,TGTGCCAGCAGTTTGGGACTAGCGGGGTACTACGAGCAGTACTTC
.,14,TRBJ1-6,.,TRBV7-3,CASSLRRANSPLHF,TGTGCCAGCAGCTTACGCAGGGCAAATTCACCCCTCCACTTT
.,14,TRBJ2-1,TRBD1,TRBV2,CARGQGLYYNEQFF,TGTGCCAGAGGACAGGGCTTGTACTACAATGAGCAGTTCTTC
once,15,TRBJ1-3,TRBD1,TRBV5-6,CASSRPGTGGNTIYF,TGTGCCAGCAGCCGTCCCGGGACAGGTGGAAACACCATATATTTT
.,14,TRBJ1-2,.,TRBV18,CASSRDPLGNYYTF,TGTGCCAGCTCCCGCGACCCCCTCGGGAATTACTACACCTTC
.,14,TRBJ2-7,TRBD1,TRBV28,CASSHRTGPYEQYF,TGTGCCAGCAGTCATCGGACAGGGCCCTACGAGCAGTACTTC
once,11,TRBJ2-5,.,TRBV30,CAWSSRETQYF,TGTGCCTGGAGTTCCCGTGAGACCCAGTACTTC
few,15,TRBJ2-1,TRBD2,TRBV18,CASSQAGAWYNEQFF,TGTGCCAGCTCCCAGGCGGGAGCATGGTACAATGAGCAGTTCTTC
.,14,TRBJ2-7,TRBD1,TRBV6-1,CASIPGTVSYEQYF,TGTGCCAGCATTCCCGGGACAGTCTCCTACGAGCAGTACTTC
.,15,TRBJ2-2,TRBD2,TRBV4-2,CASSRSGSSTGELFF,TGTGCCAGCAGCCGAAGCGGGAGTTCCACCGGGGAGCTGTTTTTT
.,12,TRBJ2-7,.,TRBV9,CASSVDIIEQYF,TGTGCCAGCAGCGTAGACATAATAGAGCAGTACTTC
.,18,TRBJ1-1,TRBD1,TRBV7-9,CASSSSSDRRRSNTEAFF,TGTGCCAGCAGCTCGTCGTCGGACAGGCGGAGATCGAACACTGAAGCTTTCTTT
.,15,TRBJ2-2,.,TRBV6-5,CASSNAAANTGELFF,TGTGCCAGCAGCAACGCGGCGGCGAACACCGGGGAGCTGTTTTTT
.,14,TRBJ1-3,TRBD1,TRBV4-1,CASRTDRGGNTIYF,TGCGCCAGCAGAACCGACAGGGGAGGGAACACCATATATTTT
few,16,TRBJ2-4,TRBD2,TRBV7-9,CASSSPAGGAWNIQYF,TGTGCCAGCAGCTCCCCAGCGGGGGGGGCCTGGAACATTCAGTACTTC
.,15,TRBJ2-1,TRBD1,TRBV10-3,CAVAPRDRDYNEQFF,TGTGCCGTAGCCCCGAGGGACAGGGACTACAATGAGCAGTTCTTC
.,14,TRBJ2-7,TRBD1,TRBV7-2,CASTPGTGSYEQYF,TGTGCCAGCACTCCGGGGACAGGTTCCTACGAGCAGTACTTC
.,12,TRBJ2-7,.,TRBV2,CARNSGAYEQYF,TGTGCCAGGAACTCAGGGGCCTACGAGCAGTACTTC